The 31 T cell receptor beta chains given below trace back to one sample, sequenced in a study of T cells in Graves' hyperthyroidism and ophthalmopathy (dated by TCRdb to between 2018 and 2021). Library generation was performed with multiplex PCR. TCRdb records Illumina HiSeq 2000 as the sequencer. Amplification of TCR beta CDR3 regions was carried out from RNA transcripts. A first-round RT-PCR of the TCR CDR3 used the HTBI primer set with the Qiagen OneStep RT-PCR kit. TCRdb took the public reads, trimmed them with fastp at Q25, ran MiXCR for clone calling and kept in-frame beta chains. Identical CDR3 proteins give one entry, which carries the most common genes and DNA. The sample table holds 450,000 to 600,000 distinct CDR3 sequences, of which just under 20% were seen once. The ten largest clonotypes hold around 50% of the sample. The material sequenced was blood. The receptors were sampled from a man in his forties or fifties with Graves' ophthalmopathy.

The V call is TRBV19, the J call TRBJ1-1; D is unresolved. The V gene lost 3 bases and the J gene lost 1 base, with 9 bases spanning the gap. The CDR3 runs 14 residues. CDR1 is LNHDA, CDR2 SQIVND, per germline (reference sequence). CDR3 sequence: CASSIQATNTEAFF. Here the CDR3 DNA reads TGTGCCAGTAGTATTCAGGCTACGAACACTGAAGCTTTCTTT. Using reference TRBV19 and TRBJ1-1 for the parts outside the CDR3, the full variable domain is DGGITQSPKYLFRKEGQNVTLSCEQNLNHDAMYWYRQDPGQGLRLIYYSQIVNDFQKGDIAEGYSVSREKKESFPLTVTSAQKNPTAFYLCASSIQATNTEAFFGQGTRLTVV.

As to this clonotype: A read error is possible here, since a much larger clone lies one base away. The CDR3 bases are TGTACCAGCAGCTTAGCGCTAGGGGACAATGAGCAGTTCTTC. The encoded protein is CTSSLALGDNEQFF. The chain joins TRBV7-6 to TRBJ2-1; perhaps D is TRBD1 or TRBD2 (5 bases each). In germline, CDR1 is SGHVS, CDR2 FNYEAQ. CDR3 length: 14 amino acids. Filled out from reference TRBV7-6 and TRBJ2-1, the complete variable domain reads GAGVSQSPRYKVTKRGQDVALRCDPISGHVSLYWYRQALGQGPEFLTYFNYEAQQDKSGLPNDRFSAERPEGSISTLTIQRTEQRDSAMYRCTSSLALGDNEQFFGPGTRLTVL.

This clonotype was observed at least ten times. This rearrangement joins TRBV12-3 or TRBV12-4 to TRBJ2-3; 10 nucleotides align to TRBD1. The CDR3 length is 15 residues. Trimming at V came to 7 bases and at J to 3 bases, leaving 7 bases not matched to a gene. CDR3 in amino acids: CASTNPGQGTDTQYF. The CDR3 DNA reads TGTGCCAGCACGAACCCGGGACAGGGGACAGATACGCAGTATTTT.

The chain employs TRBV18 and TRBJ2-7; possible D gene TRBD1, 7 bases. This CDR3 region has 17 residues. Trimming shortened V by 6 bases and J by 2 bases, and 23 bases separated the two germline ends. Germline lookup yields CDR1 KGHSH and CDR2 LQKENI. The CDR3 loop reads CASSRDSRSTPPYEQYF. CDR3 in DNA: TGTGCCAGCTCGCGGGACAGCCGATCAACCCCGCCCTACGAGCAGTACTTC.

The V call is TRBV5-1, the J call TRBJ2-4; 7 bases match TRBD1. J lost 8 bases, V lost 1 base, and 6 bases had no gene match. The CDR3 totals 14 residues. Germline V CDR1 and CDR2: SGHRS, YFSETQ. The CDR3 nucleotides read TGCGCCAGCAGCTTGACAACAGGGGCGGACATTCAGTACTTC. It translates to CASSLTTGADIQYF.

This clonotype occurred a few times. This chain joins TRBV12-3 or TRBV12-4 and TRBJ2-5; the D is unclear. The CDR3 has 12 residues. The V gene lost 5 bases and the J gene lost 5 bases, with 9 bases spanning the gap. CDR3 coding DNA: TGTGCCAGCAGTCCAGATCAGGAGACCCAGTACTTC. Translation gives CASSPDQETQYF.

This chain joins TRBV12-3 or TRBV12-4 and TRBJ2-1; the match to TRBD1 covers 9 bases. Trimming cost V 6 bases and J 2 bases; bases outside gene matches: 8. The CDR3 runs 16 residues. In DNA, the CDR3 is TGTGCCAGCAGCGTGGCCGGGACAGGGACCTACAATGAGCAGTTCTTC. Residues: CASSVAGTGTYNEQFF.

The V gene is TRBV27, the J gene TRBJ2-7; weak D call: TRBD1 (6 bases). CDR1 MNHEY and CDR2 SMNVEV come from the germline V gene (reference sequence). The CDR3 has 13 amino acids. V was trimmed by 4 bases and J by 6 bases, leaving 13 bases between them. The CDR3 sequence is CASSSNRAGEQYF. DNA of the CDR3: TGTGCCAGCAGTTCTAACAGGGCAGGCGAGCAGTACTTC.

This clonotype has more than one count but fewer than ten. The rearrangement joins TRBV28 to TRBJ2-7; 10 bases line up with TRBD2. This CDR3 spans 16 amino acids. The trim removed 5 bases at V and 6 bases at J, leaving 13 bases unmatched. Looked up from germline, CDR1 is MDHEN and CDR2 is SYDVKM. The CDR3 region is CASSLPGLAEPSEQYF. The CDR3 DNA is TGTGCCAGCAGTCTACCTGGACTAGCGGAACCCAGCGAGCAGTACTTC.

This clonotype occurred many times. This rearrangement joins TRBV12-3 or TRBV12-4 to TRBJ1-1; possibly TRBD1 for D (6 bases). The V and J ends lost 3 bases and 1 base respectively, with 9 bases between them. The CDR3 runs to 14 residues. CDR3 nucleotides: TGTGCCAGCAGTTTGGGGGGCTGGAACACTGAAGCTTTCTTT. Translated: CASSLGGWNTEAFF.

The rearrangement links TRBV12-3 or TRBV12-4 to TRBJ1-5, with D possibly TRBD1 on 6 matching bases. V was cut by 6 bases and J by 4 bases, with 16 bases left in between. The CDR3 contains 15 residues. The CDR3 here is CASRKSGVWNQPQHF. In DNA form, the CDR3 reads TGTGCCAGCAGGAAGTCAGGGGTCTGGAATCAGCCCCAGCATTTT.

The CDR3 bases are TGCAGCGTTGAAGCGTTTATGAACACTGAAGCTTTCTTT. Translating gives CSVEAFMNTEAFF. The rearrangement links TRBV29-1 to TRBJ1-1; D not certain. In germline, CDR1 is SQVTM, CDR2 ANQGSEA. The CDR3 extends over 13 amino acids. Trimming took 1 base from V and 0 from J, leaving 6 bases between them.

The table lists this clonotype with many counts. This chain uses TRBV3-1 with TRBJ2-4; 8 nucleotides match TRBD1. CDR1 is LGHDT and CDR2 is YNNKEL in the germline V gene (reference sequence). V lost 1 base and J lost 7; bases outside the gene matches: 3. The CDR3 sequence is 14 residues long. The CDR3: CASSQGQGFNIQYF. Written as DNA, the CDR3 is TGTGCCAGCAGCCAAGGACAGGGGTTTAACATTCAGTACTTC.

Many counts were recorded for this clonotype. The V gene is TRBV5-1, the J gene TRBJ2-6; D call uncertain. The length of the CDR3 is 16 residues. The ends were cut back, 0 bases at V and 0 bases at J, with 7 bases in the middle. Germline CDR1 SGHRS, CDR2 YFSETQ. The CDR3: CASSLDGSSGANVLTF. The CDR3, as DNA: TGCGCCAGCAGCTTGGACGGAAGCTCTGGGGCCAACGTCCTGACTTTC. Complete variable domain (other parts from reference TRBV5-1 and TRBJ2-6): KAGVTQTPRYLIKTRGQQVTLSCSPISGHRSVSWYQQTPGQGLQFLFEYFSETQRNKGNFPGRFSGRQFSNSRSEMNVSTLELGDSALYLCASSLDGSSGANVLTFGAGSRLTVL.

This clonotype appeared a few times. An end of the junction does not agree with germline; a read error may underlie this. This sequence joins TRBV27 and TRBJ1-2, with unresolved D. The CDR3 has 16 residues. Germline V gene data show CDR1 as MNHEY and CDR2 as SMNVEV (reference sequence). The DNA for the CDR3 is TGTGCCAGCAGTTTTGTGGGCCGAAACCCCGAGTCAGGCTACGCCTTC. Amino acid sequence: CASSFVGRNPESGYAF.

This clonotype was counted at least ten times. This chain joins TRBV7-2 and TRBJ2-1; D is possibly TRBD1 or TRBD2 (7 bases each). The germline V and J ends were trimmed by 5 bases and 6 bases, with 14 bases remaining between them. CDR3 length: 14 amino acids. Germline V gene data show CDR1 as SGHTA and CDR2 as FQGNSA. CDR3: CASSQGGAPNEQFF. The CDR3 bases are TGTGCCAGCAGCCAGGGGGGGGCTCCCAATGAGCAGTTCTTC.

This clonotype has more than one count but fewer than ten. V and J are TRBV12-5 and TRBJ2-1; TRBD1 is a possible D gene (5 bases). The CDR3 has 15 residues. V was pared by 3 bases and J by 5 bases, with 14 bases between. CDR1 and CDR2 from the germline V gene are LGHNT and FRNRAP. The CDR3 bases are TGTGCTAGTGGTTTAGGGCAGGGTGACCACAATGAGCAGTTCTTC. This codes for CASGLGQGDHNEQFF.

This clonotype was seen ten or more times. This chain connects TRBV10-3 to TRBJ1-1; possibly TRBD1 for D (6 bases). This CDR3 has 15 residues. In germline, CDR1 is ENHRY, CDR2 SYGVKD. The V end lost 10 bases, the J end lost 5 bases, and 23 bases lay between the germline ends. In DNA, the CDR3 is TGTGCCACCCAACGCGGACAGCACCTTAATACTGAAGCTTTCTTT. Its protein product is CATQRGQHLNTEAFF.

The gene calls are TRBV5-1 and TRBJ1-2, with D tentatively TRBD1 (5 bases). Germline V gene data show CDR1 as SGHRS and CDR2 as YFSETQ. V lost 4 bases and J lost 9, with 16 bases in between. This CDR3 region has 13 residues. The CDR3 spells CASSPGTFDSYTF. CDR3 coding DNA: TGCGCCAGCAGCCCCGGGACTTTCGATAGCTACACCTTC.

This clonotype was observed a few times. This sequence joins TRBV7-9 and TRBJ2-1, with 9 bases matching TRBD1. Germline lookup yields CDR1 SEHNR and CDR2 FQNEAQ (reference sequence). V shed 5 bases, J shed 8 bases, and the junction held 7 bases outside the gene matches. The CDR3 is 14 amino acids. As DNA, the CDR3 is TGTGCCAGCAGCCACGGGGGACAGGGATATGAGCAGTTCTTC. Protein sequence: CASSHGGQGYEQFF.

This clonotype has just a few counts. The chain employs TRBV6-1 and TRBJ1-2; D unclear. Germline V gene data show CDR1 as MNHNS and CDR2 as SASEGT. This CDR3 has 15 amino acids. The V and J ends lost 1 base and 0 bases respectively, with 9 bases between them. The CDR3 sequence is CASSEDQAANYGYTF. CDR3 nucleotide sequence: TGTGCCAGCAGTGAAGATCAGGCGGCTAACTATGGCTACACCTTC.

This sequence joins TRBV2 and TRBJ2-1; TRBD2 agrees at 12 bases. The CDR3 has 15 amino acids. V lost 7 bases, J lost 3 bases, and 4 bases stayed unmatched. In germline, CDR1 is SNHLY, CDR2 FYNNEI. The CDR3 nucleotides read TGTGCCAGCAATGCACTAGCGGGGGGCTACAATGAGCAGTTCTTC. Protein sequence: CASNALAGGYNEQFF.

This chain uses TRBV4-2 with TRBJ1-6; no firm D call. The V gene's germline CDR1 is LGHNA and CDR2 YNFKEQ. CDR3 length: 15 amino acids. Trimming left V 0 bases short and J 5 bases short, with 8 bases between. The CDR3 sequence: CASSQEWRNNSPLHF. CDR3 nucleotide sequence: TGTGCCAGCAGCCAAGAATGGCGGAATAATTCACCCCTCCACTTT.

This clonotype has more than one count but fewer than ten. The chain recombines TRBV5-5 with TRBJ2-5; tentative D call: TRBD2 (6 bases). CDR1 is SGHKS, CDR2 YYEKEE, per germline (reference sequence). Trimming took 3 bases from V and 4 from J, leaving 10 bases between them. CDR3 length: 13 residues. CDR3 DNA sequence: TGTGCCAGCAGCTGGACGGGGGTAGAGACCCAGTACTTC. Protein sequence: CASSWTGVETQYF.

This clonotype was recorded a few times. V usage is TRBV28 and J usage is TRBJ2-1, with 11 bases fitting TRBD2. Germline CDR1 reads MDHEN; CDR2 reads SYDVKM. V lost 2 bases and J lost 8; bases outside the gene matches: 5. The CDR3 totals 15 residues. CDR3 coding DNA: TGTGCCAGCAGTTTAACTAGCGGGAGTGAGGATGAGCAGTTCTTC. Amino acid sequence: CASSLTSGSEDEQFF.

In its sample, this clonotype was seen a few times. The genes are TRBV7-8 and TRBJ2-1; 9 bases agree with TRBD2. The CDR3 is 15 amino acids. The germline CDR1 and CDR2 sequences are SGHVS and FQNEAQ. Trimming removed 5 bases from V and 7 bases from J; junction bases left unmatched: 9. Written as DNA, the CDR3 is TGTGCCAGCAGCCATGTAGCGGGGGTTTTGAATGAGCAGTTCTTC. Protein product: CASSHVAGVLNEQFF. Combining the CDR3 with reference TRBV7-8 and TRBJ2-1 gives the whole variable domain GAGVSQSPRYKVAKRGQDVALRCDPISGHVSLFWYQQALGQGPEFLTYFQNEAQLDKSGLPSDRFFAERPEGSVSTLKIQRTQQEDSAVYLCASSHVAGVLNEQFFGPGTRLTVL.

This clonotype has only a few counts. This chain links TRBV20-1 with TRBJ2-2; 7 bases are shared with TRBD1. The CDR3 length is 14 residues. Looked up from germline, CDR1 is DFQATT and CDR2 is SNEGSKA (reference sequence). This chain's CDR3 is CSARGTANTGELFF. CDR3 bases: TGCAGCGCCAGAGGGACAGCTAACACCGGGGAGCTGTTTTTT.

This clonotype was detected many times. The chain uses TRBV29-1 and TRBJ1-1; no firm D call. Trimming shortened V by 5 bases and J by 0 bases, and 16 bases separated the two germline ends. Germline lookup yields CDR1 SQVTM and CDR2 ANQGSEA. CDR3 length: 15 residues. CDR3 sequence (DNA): TGCAGCGTTTACCCTGTCAAGGACCTGAACACTGAAGCTTTCTTT. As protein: CSVYPVKDLNTEAFF.

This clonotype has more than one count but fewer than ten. CDR3 sequence reads: CSVVGSYNEQFF. The CDR3 region has the DNA TGCAGCGTTGTCGGGAGCTACAATGAGCAGTTCTTC. This chain joins TRBV29-1 and TRBJ2-1, with D tentatively TRBD2 (6 bases). The ends were cut back, 4 bases at V and 3 bases at J, with 7 bases in the middle. The CDR3 is 12 residues long. Germline V gives CDR1 SQVTM, CDR2 ANQGSEA.

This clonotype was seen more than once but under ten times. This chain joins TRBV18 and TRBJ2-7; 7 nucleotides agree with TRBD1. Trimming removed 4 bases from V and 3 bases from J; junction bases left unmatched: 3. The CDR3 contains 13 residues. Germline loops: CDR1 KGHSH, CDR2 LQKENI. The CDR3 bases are TGTGCCAGCTCACGGGGACAGAACTACGAGCAGTACTTC. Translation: CASSRGQNYEQYF.

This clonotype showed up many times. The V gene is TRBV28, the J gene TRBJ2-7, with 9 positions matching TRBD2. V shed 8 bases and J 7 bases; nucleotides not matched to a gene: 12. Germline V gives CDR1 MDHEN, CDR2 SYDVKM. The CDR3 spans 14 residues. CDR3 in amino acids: CASRLAGRGGEQYF. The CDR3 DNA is TGTGCCAGCCGTCTAGCGGGGCGAGGAGGGGAGCAGTACTTC.